The subject of this entry is one T cell receptor beta chain. Its specificity is not known. Libraries were prepared by immunoSEQ multiplex PCR; TCRdb keeps only in-frame clonotypes and omits some of them. The sample consists of several thousand clones, around four fifths of them appearing once. The data were obtained in a study of somatic mutations in cytotoxic T cells in rheumatoid arthritis. Across the study: Right after diagnosis, and before any treatment had started, patient peripheral blood (less than 33 ml EDTA) was drawn. Study outcomes and limitations: Rheumatoid arthritis patients showed CD8+ clonality increasing with age, unlike healthy controls. Among rheumatoid arthritis patients and age-matched healthy controls, CD8+ T-cell clonality was not significantly different.

The origin of this receptor is an adult with rheumatoid arthritis. Sequenced input: CD8+ T cells sorted from blood.

The CDR3 is CASSPLQQGGGYTF. The CDR3 DNA reads TGTGCCAGCAGCCCTCTTCAACAGGGGGGTGGCTACACCTTC. The chain carries TRBV6-5 and TRBJ1-2, with 8 bases matching TRBD1. The junction had 10 bases not matched to a gene; V was cut back by 6 bases and J by 7 bases. Germline CDR1 and CDR2: MNHEY and SVGAGI. This CDR3 has 14 residues.